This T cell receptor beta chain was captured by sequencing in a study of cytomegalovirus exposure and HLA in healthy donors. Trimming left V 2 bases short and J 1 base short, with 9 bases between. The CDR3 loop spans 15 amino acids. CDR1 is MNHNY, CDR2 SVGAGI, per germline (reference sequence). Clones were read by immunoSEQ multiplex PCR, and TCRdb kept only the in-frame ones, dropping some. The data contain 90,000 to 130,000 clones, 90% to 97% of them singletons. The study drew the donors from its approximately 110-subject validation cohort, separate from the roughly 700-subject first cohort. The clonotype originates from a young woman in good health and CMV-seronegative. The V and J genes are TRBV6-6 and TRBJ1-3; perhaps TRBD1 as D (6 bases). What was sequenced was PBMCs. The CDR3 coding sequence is TGTGCCAGCAGTTACGATGACAGGTCTGGAAACACCATATATTTT. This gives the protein CASSYDDRSGNTIYF.